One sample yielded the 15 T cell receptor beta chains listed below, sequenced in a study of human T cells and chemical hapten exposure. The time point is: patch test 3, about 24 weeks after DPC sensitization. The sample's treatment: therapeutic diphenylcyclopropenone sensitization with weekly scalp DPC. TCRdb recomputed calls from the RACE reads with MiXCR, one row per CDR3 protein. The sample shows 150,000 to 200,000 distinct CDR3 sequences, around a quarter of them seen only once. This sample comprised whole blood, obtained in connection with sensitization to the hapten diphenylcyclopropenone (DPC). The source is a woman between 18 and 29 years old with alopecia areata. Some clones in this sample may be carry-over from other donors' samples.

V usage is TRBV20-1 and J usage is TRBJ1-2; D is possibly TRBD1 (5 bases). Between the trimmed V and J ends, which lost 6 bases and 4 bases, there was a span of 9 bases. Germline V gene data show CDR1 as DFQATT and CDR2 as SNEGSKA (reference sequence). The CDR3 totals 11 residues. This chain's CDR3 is CSAPGPYGYTF. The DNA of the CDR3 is TGCAGTGCCCCAGGGCCCTATGGCTACACCTTC.

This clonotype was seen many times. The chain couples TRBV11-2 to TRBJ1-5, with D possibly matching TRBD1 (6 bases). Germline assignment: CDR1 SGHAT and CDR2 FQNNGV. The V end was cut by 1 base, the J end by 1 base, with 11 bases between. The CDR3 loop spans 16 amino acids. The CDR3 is CASSLAQGGSNQPQHF. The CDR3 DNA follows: TGTGCCAGCAGCTTAGCACAAGGGGGAAGCAATCAGCCCCAGCATTTT.

The CDR3 nucleotides read TGTGCCAGCAGTTACGTGGACATGTACCAAGAGACCCAGTACTTC. Its translation: CASSYVDMYQETQYF. V usage is TRBV6-2 or TRBV6-3 and J usage is TRBJ2-5; possibly TRBD1 for D (5 bases). The CDR3 totals 15 residues. V was cut by 2 bases and J by 0 bases, with 10 bases left in between. Germline V CDR1 and CDR2: MNHEY, SVGEGT.

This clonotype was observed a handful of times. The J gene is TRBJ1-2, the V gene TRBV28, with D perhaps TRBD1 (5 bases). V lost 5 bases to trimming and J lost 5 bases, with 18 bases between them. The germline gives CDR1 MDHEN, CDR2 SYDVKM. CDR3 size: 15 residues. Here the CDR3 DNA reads TGTGCCAGCAGTCCCTACCGCCCGGGGGGGTATGGCTACACCTTC. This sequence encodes CASSPYRPGGYGYTF.

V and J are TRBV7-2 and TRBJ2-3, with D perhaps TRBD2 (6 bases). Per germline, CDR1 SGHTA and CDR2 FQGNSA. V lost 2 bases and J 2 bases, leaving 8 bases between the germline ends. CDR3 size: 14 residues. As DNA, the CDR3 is TGTGCCAGCAGCTTAACTAGCTACACAGATACGCAGTATTTT. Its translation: CASSLTSYTDTQYF. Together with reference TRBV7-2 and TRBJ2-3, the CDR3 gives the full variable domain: GAGVSQSPSNKVTEKGKDVELRCDPISGHTALYWYRQSLGQGLEFLIYFQGNSAPDKSGLPSDRFSAERTGGSVSTLTIQRTQQEDSAVYLCASSLTSYTDTQYFGPGTRLTVL.

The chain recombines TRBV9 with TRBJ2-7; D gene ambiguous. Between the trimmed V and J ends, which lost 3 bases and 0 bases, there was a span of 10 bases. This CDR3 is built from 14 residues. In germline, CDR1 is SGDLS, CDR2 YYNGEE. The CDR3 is CASSASALSYEQYF. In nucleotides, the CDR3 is TGTGCCAGCAGCGCGTCGGCTCTCTCCTACGAGCAGTACTTC. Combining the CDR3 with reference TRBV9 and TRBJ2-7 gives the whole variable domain DSGVTQTPKHLITATGQRVTLRCSPRSGDLSVYWYQQSLDQGLQFLIQYYNGEERAKGNILERFSAQQFPDLHSELNLSSLELGDSALYFCASSASALSYEQYFGPGTRLTVT.

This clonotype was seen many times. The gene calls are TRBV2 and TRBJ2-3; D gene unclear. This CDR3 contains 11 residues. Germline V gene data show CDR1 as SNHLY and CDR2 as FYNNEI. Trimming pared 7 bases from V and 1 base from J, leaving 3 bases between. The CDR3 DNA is TGTGCCAGCATCCGCACAGATACGCAGTATTTT. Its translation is CASIRTDTQYF.

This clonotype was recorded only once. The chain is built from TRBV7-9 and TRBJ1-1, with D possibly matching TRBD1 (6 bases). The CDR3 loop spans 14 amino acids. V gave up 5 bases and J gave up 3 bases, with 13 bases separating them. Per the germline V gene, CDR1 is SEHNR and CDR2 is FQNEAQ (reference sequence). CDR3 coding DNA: TGTGCCAGCAGCCCACAGGGACGGCACACTGAAGCTTTCTTT. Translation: CASSPQGRHTEAFF.

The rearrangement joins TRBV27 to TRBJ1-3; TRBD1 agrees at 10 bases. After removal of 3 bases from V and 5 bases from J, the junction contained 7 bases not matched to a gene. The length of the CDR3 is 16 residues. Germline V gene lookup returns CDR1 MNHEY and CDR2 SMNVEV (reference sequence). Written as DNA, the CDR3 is TGTGCCAGCAGTTTCCTAACGGACAGGGGGAGAAACACCATATATTTT. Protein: CASSFLTDRGRNTIYF.

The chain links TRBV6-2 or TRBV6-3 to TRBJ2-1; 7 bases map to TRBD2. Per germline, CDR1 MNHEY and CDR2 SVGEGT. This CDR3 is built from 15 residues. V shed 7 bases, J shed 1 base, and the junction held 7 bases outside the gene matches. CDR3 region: CASTPGRGSYNEQFF. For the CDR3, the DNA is TGTGCCAGCACCCCGGGGCGGGGGTCCTACAATGAGCAGTTCTTC.

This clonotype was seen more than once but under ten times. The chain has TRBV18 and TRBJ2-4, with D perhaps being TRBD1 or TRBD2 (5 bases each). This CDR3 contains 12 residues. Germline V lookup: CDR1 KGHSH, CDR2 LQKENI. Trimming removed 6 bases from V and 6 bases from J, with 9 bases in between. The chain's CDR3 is CASSGTTNIQYF. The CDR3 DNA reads TGTGCCAGCTCCGGGACCACAAACATTCAGTACTTC.

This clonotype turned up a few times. CDR3 protein: CASSYRRSTDTQYF. CDR3 DNA sequence: TGTGCCAGCAGTTACCGGCGATCCACAGATACGCAGTATTTT. This chain uses TRBV6-2 or TRBV6-3 with TRBJ2-3; D call uncertain. V was pared by 2 bases and J by 2 bases, with 8 bases between. The CDR3 spans 14 residues. The germline V gene encodes CDR1 MNHEY and CDR2 SVGEGT.

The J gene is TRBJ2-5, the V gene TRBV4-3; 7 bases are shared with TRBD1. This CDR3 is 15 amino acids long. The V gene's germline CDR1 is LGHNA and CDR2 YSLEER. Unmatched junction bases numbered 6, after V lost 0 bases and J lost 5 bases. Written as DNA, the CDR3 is TGCGCCAGCAGCCAAGAAAAGACAGGGTACGAGACCCAGTACTTC. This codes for CASSQEKTGYETQYF.

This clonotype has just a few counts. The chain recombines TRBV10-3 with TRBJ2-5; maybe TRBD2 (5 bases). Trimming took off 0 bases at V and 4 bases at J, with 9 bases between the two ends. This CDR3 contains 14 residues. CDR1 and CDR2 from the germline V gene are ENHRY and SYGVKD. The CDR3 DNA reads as TGTGCCATCAGTGAGTCGGGGAGTGGAGAGACCCAGTACTTC. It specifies CAISESGSGETQYF.

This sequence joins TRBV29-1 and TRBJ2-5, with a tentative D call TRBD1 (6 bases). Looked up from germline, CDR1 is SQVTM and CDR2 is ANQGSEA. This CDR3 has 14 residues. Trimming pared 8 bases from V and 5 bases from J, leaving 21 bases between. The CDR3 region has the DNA TGCAGCCGGGCCGGGACACCCCGGCTGGAGACCCAGTACTTC. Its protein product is CSRAGTPRLETQYF.